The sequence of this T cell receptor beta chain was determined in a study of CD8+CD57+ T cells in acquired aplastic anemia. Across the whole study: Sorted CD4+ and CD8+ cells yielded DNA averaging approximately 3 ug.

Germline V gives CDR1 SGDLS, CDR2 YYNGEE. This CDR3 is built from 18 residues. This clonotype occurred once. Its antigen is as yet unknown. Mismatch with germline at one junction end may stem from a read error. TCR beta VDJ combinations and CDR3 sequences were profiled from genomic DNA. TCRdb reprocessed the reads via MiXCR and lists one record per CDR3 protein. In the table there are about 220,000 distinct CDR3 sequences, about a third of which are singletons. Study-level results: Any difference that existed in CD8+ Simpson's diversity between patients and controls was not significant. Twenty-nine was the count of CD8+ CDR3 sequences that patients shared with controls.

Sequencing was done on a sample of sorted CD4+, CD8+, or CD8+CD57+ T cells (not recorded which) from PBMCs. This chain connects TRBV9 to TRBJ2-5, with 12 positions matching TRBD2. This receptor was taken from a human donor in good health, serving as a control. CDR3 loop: CASSPRLAGALRLEAQYF. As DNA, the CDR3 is TGTGCCAGCAGCCCCCGACTAGCGGGGGCGCTCAGGTTAGAGGCCCAGTACTTC.